Here is one T cell receptor beta chain with its context. Antigen unknown. This sample was taken from a study of cytomegalovirus exposure and HLA in healthy donors. Study-wide results and limits: Several of the most significant clusters were apparently associated with common viral pathogens in a later analysis. V- and J-gene trimming of TCR beta was linked (in a later analysis) to a missense DCLRE1C variant.

This PCR relied on a set of 60 Vbeta primers and 13 Jbeta primers. Per the authors' pipeline: Roughly 10 million shared chains were among 65 million to 85 million unique TCR beta chains counted in a later analysis. This table comes from immunoSEQ multiplex PCR, and its TCRdb copy is limited to in-frame clones, with some not included. The V and J calls and clone size are taken from that table; D and trimming were inferred from the DNA. Altogether some 120,000 clones are present, more than 65% being singletons, with the ten largest covering roughly 1.5%. The receptor's source is a woman under 30 in good health and CMV-seronegative. Sequenced sample: PBMCs.

The DNA for the CDR3 is TGTGCCAGCAGTTCTTTTAGGGCTGCGCAGGGGAACACTGAAGCTTTCTTT. This gives the protein CASSSFRAAQGNTEAFF. This chain joins TRBV14 and TRBJ1-1; maybe TRBD1 (5 bases). V lost 6 bases and J lost 1, with 21 bases in between. CDR1 is SGHDN, CDR2 FVKESK, per germline. The CDR3 totals 17 residues.